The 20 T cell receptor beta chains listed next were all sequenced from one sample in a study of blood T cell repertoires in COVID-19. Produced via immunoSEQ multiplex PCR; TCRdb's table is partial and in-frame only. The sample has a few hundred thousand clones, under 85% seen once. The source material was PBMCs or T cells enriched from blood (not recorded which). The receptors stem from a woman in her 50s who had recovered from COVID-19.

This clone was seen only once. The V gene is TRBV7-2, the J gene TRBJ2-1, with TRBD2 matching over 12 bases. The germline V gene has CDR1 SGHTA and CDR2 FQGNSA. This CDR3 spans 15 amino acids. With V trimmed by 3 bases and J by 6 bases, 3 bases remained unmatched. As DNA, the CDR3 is TGTGCCAGCAGCTTGACTAGCGGGAGTTTCAATGAGCAGTTCTTC. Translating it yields CASSLTSGSFNEQFF.

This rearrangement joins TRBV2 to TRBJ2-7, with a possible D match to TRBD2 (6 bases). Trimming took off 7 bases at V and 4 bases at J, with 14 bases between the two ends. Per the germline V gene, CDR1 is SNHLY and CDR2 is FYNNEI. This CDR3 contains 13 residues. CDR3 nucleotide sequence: TGTGCCAGCAAAAGGGACTCGACATACGAGCAGTACTTC. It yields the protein CASKRDSTYEQYF.

The CDR3 DNA reads as TGTGCCAGCAGCCCCGCGGTACGGCCTAACTATGGCTACACCTTC. It encodes CASSPAVRPNYGYTF. This rearrangement joins TRBV27 to TRBJ1-2; D gene unclear. Trimming took 6 bases from V and 0 from J, leaving 14 bases between them. CDR3 length equals 15 residues. CDR1 is MNHEY, CDR2 SMNVEV, per germline (reference sequence).

This CDR3 is CASSLGGSGNTIYF. CDR3 DNA: TGCGCCAGCAGCTTGGGAGGGTCTGGAAACACCATATATTTT. The rearrangement joins TRBV5-1 to TRBJ1-3; D is ambiguous. The germline CDR1 and CDR2 sequences are SGHRS and YFSETQ. V lost 0 bases and J 1 base, leaving 5 bases between the germline ends. This CDR3 region has 14 residues.

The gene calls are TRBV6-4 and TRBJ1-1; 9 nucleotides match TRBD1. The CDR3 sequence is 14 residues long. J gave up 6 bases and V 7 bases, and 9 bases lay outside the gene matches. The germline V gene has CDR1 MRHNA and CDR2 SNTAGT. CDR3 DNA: TGTGCCAGCATGGCCCAACAGGGGGCCGCTGAAGCTTTCTTT. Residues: CASMAQQGAAEAFF.

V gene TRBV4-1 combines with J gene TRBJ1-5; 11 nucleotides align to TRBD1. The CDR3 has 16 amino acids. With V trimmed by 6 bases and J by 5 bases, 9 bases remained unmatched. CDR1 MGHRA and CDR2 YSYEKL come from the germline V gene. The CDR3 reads CASRDLTGQGDQPQHF. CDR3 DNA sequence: TGCGCCAGCAGGGACCTTACGGGACAGGGGGATCAGCCCCAGCATTTT.

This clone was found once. The CDR3 sequence is CASSPSGQSNQPQHF. The CDR3 coding sequence is TGTGCCAGCTCACCGTCGGGACAAAGTAATCAGCCCCAGCATTTT. V gene TRBV18 combines with J gene TRBJ1-5, with D tentatively TRBD1 (6 bases). This CDR3 has 15 amino acids. V lost 3 bases, J lost 4 bases, and 13 bases lay in between. Germline-derived CDR1 and CDR2 are KGHSH and LQKENI.

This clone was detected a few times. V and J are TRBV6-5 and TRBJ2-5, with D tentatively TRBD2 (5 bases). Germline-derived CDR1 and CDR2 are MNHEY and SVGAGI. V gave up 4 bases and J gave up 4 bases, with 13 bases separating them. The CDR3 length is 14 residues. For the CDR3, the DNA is TGTGCCAGCAGTTCTACCACACTAGGAGAGACCCAGTACTTC. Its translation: CASSSTTLGETQYF.

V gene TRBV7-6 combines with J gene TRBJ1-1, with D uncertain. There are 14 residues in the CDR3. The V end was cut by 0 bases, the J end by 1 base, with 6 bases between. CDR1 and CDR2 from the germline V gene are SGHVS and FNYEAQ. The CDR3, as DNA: TGTGCCAGCAGCTTAGCGGCAGGGAACACTGAAGCTTTCTTT. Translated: CASSLAAGNTEAFF. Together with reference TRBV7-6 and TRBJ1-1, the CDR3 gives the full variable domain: GAGVSQSPRYKVTKRGQDVALRCDPISGHVSLYWYRQALGQGPEFLTYFNYEAQQDKSGLPNDRFSAERPEGSISTLTIQRTEQRDSAMYRCASSLAAGNTEAFFGQGTRLTVV.

CDR3 nucleotides: TGCAGCGTTCCGGCCGGGTCAGCGGGGGAGCAGTTCTTC. It is translated as CSVPAGSAGEQFF. The genes are TRBV29-1 and TRBJ2-1; TRBD2 matches 7 bases. This CDR3 comprises 13 residues. Per the germline V gene, CDR1 is SQVTM and CDR2 is ANQGSEA. With V trimmed by 5 bases and J by 10 bases, 11 bases remained unmatched.

CDR3 DNA: TGTGCCAGCGCTTTGAGGGGAGGCTATGGCTACACCTTC. Its protein product is CASALRGGYGYTF. The rearrangement links TRBV12-3 or TRBV12-4 to TRBJ1-2, with D perhaps matching TRBD1 (5 bases). This CDR3 comprises 13 residues. Between the trimmed V and J ends, which lost 8 bases and 4 bases, there was a span of 14 bases.

CDR3 coding DNA: TGTGCCATCGTACAGGGACCCAATAACTATGGCTACACCTTC. Translating it yields CAIVQGPNNYGYTF. The V and J genes are TRBV10-3 and TRBJ1-2, with D possibly being TRBD1 (6 bases). V was cut by 8 bases and J by 1 base, with 14 bases left in between. The V gene's germline CDR1 is ENHRY and CDR2 SYGVKD. The CDR3 is made up of 14 amino acids.

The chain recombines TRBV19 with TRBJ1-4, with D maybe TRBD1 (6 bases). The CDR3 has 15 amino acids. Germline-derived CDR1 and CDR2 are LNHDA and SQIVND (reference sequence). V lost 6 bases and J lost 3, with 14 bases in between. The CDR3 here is CASRRTGSPNEKLFF. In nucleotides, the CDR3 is TGTGCCAGTAGGAGAACAGGGTCCCCTAATGAAAAACTGTTTTTT.

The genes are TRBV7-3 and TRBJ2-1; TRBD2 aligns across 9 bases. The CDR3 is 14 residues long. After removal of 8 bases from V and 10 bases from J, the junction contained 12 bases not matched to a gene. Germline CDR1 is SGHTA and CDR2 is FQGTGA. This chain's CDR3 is CASRLGLLAGEQFF. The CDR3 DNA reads TGTGCCAGCCGTCTGGGGCTTCTAGCGGGAGAGCAGTTCTTC.

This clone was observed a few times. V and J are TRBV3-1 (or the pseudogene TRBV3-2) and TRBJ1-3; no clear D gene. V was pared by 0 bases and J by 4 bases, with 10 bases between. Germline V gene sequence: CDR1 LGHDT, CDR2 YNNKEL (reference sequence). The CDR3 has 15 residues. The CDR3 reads CASSQDPGSGNTIYF. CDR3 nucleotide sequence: TGTGCCAGCAGCCAAGATCCGGGGTCCGGAAACACCATATATTTT.

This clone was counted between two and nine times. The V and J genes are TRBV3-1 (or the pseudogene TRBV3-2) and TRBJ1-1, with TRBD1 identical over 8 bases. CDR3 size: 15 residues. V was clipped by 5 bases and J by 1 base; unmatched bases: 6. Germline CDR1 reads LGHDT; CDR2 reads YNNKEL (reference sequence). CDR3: CASSSPGQENTEAFF. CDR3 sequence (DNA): TGTGCCAGCAGCTCACCGGGACAGGAGAACACTGAAGCTTTCTTT.

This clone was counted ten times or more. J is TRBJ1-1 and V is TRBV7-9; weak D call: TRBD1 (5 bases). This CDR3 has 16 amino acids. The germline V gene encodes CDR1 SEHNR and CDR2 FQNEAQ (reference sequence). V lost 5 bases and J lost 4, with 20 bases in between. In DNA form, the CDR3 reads TGTGCCAGCAGCCCTCAGCAGCTTCGGAGGGGCACTGAAGCTTTCTTT. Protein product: CASSPQQLRRGTEAFF. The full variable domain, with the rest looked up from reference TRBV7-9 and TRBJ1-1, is DTGVSQNPRHKITKRGQNVTFRCDPISEHNRLYWYRQTLGQGPEFLTYFQNEAQLEKSRLLSDRFSAERPKGSFSTLEIQRTEQGDSAMYLCASSPQQLRRGTEAFFGQGTRLTVV.

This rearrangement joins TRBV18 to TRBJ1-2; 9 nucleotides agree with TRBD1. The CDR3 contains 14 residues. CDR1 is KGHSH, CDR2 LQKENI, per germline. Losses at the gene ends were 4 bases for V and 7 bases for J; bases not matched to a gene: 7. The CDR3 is CASSRQGGDSGYTF. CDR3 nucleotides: TGTGCCAGCTCACGACAGGGGGGAGACTCTGGCTACACCTTC.

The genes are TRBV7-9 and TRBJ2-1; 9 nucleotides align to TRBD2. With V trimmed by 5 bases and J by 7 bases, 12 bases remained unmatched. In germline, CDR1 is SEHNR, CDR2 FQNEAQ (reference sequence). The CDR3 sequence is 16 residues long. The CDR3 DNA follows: TGTGCCAGCAGCCCCTCGGGTAGCGGGAGTTTTAATGAGCAGTTCTTC. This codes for CASSPSGSGSFNEQFF.

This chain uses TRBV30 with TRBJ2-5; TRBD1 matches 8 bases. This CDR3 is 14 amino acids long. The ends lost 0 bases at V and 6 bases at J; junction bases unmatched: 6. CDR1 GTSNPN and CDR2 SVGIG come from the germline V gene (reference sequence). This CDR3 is CAWSVLQGAQTQYF. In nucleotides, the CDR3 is TGTGCCTGGAGTGTACTTCAGGGGGCGCAGACCCAGTACTTC.